The rows below give T cell receptor beta chains drawn from one sample of a study of cytomegalovirus exposure and HLA in healthy donors. Repertoires were generated with immunoSEQ multiplex PCR, while TCRdb's copy carries only in-frame clones and drops some. Seen here are some 170,000 clones, around 81% observed once, and the top ten hold roughly 5.2%. The sequenced material came from PBMCs. These TCRs come from a woman between 18 and 29 years old in good health and CMV-seropositive. CDR3s include the opening cysteine and the closing phenylalanine or tryptophan.

>TRBJ2-3|TRBV19
CASSQGGADTQYF
>TRBJ1-6|TRBV10-3
CATSSTDYNSPLHF
>TRBJ1-1|TRBV5-1
CASSIGDTNTEAFF
>TRBJ2-2|TRBV6-1
CASSDRNTGELFF
>TRBJ1-6|TRBV6-1
CASSGILNSPLHF
>TRBJ1-2|TRBV5-1
CAGSLVGGSKLYGYTF
>TRBJ2-5|TRBV6-5
CASSKTGAPQETQYF
>TRBJ1-2|TRBV29-1
CSVLSTGGYGYTF
>TRBJ2-3|TRBV9
CASSVSGLTTDTQYF
>TRBJ1-1|TRBV30
CAWKGQANTEAFF
>TRBJ2-7|TRBV11-3
CASSFGRDREIVQYF
>TRBJ2-7|TRBV11-3
CASPAWGGPTTREQYF
>TRBJ2-1|TRBV19
CASSGGQEKNEQFF
>TRBJ1-5|TRBV19
CASTPGATTNQPQHF
>TRBJ2-5|TRBV11-1
CASSLSGRGQETQYF
>TRBJ2-7|TRBV19
CASSGQGGFYEQYF
>TRBJ2-7|TRBV30
CAWSPNLPQVVQYF
>TRBJ2-7|TRBV14
CASSYRDRAYEQYF
>TRBJ2-7|TRBV5-6
CASSLAGQRFYEQYF
>TRBJ1-1|TRBV5-4
CASSSGQGVTEAFF
>TRBJ2-2|TRBV5-1
CASSSRQANTGELFF
>TRBJ2-5|TRBV2
CASSQASGGGSETQYF
>TRBJ2-7|TRBV2
CASSGLTRTIYEQYF
>TRBJ2-1|TRBV11-2
CASSLGDNEQFF
>TRBJ1-2|TRBV5-1
CASSSTTPSYGYTF
>TRBJ2-1|TRBV27
CASSFTSGGNEQFF
>TRBJ1-1|TRBV7-6
CASSLEQGQWGTEAFF
>TRBJ2-7|TRBV4-1
CASSQDRAGLTYEQYF
>TRBJ2-3|TRBV5-1
CASSLAHTSGGAGVHTDTQYF
>TRBJ1-3|TRBV6-5
CASSYSSSGNTIYF
>TRBJ2-2|TRBV18
CASSPRAGVHTGELFF
>TRBJ2-7|TRBV4-1
CASSQGVGGSYEQYF
>TRBJ2-3|TRBV6-4
CASSVLAETDTQYF
>TRBJ2-3|TRBV12-2
CASRLADLGERISTDTQYF
>TRBJ1-6|TRBV30
CAWSGHRTLSSNSPLHF
>TRBJ1-2|TRBV25-1
CASETGVGYGYTF
>TRBJ2-7|TRBV4-2
CASSRGILVGGLGGWEQYF
>TRBJ1-2|TRBV9
CASSVRGQGDYGYTF
>TRBJ2-3|TRBV12-5
CASGLGLAGTDTQYF
>TRBJ2-7|TRBV28
CASSGQGPEQYF
>TRBJ2-2|TRBV5-4
CATRPGLRPNDPELFF